The present T cell receptor (beta chain) was sequenced within a study of T cell clusters in autoimmune cytopenias. Notes on the study in general: TRB repertoire shifts in secondary cytopenia and chronic lymphocytic leukemia mostly reflected lymphoma, not autoimmunity. Clustering suggested that physiological T cell clusters were missing in primary autoimmune cytopenia patients.

TRB was amplified from approximately 230 ng of peripheral blood genomic DNA per sample. TRB was amplified by touch-down multiplex PCR, primer pools A and B combined. TCRdb re-analyzed the multiplex PCR reads; it lists each CDR3 protein once, without DNA. Recorded for this sample: around 730 distinct CDR3 sequences. The germline V gene has CDR1 MRHNA and CDR2 SNTAGT. The CDR3 extends over 18 amino acids. This clonotype registers medium-sized by frequency. The target antigen is unknown. This sample was also put to use in a study of T cell repertoires in aging, cancer and after chemotherapy. Per that paper: The repertoire data cannot show anything about immunological memory following chemotherapy.

The sequence came from a human donor in good health. What was sequenced was peripheral blood. J is TRBJ1-5 and V is TRBV6-4; TCRdb calls TRBD1, which cannot be checked without DNA. CDR3 protein: CASIIQRSGTAINQPQHF.